The 25 T cell receptor beta chains reported below all come from one sample, sequenced in a study of cytomegalovirus exposure and HLA in healthy donors. Repertoires were generated with immunoSEQ multiplex PCR, while TCRdb's copy carries only in-frame clones and drops some. The table includes 260,000 or so clones, less than 95% detected once. The sequencing input was PBMCs. The origin of the receptors is a woman aged 25 to 39 in good health and CMV-seronegative.

The sample holds one count of this clone. V is TRBV10-3 and J is TRBJ2-7; D may be TRBD1 (6 bases). The CDR3 contains 13 residues. Trimming took off 8 bases at V and 0 bases at J, with 11 bases between the two ends. Germline CDR1 and CDR2: ENHRY and SYGVKD. The CDR3 bases are TGTGCCATCTCCGGACAGAGCTCCTACGAGCAGTACTTC. Its translation is CAISGQSSYEQYF.

The chain is built from TRBV28 and TRBJ2-7; 15 bases fit TRBD2. The length of the CDR3 is 16 residues. After removal of 5 bases from V and 4 bases from J, the junction contained 6 bases not matched to a gene. Germline-derived CDR1 and CDR2 are MDHEN and SYDVKM. The CDR3 DNA sequence: TGTGCCAGCAGTCCGGGACTAGCGGGAGGTAGTTACGAGCAGTACTTC. Its protein product is CASSPGLAGGSYEQYF.

This clone has more than one count but fewer than ten. The CDR3 protein is CASSLAVDRGLGNTEAFF. The CDR3 DNA follows: TGTGCCAGCAGCTTGGCCGTGGACAGGGGGCTCGGGAACACTGAAGCTTTCTTT. The chain links TRBV5-4 to TRBJ1-1, with 11 bases lining up with TRBD1. Trimming took 0 bases from V and 1 from J; bases not matched to a gene: 8. The germline gives CDR1 SGHNT, CDR2 YYREEE (reference sequence). The CDR3 extends over 18 amino acids.

The chain links TRBV9 to TRBJ2-3; no clear D. The CDR3 runs to 13 residues. The germline V and J ends were trimmed by 0 bases and 5 bases, with 7 bases remaining between them. Germline V gene lookup returns CDR1 SGDLS and CDR2 YYNGEE. This CDR3 reads CASSVAYRDTQYF. Here the CDR3 DNA reads TGTGCCAGCAGCGTAGCGTACCGAGATACGCAGTATTTT.

The CDR3 DNA is TGCAGCGTTTCTGGACTAGTAGTCAATGAGCAGTTCTTC. Amino acid sequence: CSVSGLVVNEQFF. This sequence joins TRBV29-1 and TRBJ2-1, with 7 nucleotides matching TRBD2. Trimming cost V 5 bases and J 6 bases; bases outside gene matches: 7. CDR3 length equals 13 residues. CDR1 SQVTM and CDR2 ANQGSEA come from the germline V gene.

V usage is TRBV14 and J usage is TRBJ2-7; 8 bases line up with TRBD2. The V and J ends lost 6 bases and 0 bases, in that order; junction bases with no gene match: 7. This CDR3 has 15 residues. CDR1 and CDR2 from the germline V gene are SGHDN and FVKESK. For the CDR3, the DNA is TGTGCCAGCAGTCGAAAAGGACTAGCCTCCTACGAGCAGTACTTC. Translating it yields CASSRKGLASYEQYF. Full variable domain (outside the CDR3, taken from reference TRBV14 and TRBJ2-7): EAGVTQFPSHSVIEKGQTVTLRCDPISGHDNLYWYRRVMGKEIKFLLHFVKESKQDESGMPNNRFLAERTGGTYSTLKVQPAELEDSGVYFCASSRKGLASYEQYFGPGTRLTVT.

The sample holds one count of this clone. The chain has TRBV4-1 and TRBJ2-7; D perhaps matches TRBD2 (5 bases). CDR1 is MGHRA and CDR2 is YSYEKL in the germline V gene. CDR3 size: 13 residues. V gave up 4 bases and J gave up 3 bases, with 10 bases separating them. The chain's CDR3 is CASSLWESYEQYF. CDR3 coding DNA: TGCGCCAGCAGCCTTTGGGAGAGCTACGAGCAGTACTTC.

The rearrangement links TRBV28 to TRBJ1-2; D is unresolved. The CDR3 extends over 12 amino acids. Germline CDR1 reads MDHEN; CDR2 reads SYDVKM. Between the trimmed V and J ends, which lost 8 bases and 4 bases, there was a span of 11 bases. The CDR3 loop reads CASDTHRYGYTF. As DNA, the CDR3 is TGTGCCAGCGATACGCACCGCTATGGCTACACCTTC.

The sample holds one count of this clone. The V call is TRBV5-1, the J call TRBJ1-2; TRBD1 might be the D (6 bases). The CDR3 has 14 amino acids. CDR1 is SGHRS, CDR2 YFSETQ, per germline. The V gene lost 4 bases and the J gene lost 1 base, with 11 bases spanning the gap. The CDR3 loop reads CASSREGVNYGYTF. Here the CDR3 DNA reads TGCGCCAGCAGCCGTGAGGGGGTTAACTATGGCTACACCTTC. The full variable domain, completed using reference TRBV5-1 and TRBJ1-2, is KAGVTQTPRYLIKTRGQQVTLSCSPISGHRSVSWYQQTPGQGLQFLFEYFSETQRNKGNFPGRFSGRQFSNSRSEMNVSTLELGDSALYLCASSREGVNYGYTFGSGTRLTVV.

The J gene is TRBJ2-2, the V gene TRBV6-1; no clear D gene. The CDR3 has 10 residues. Germline assignment: CDR1 MNHNS and CDR2 SASEGT. V was pared by 5 bases and J by 5 bases, with 0 bases between. The CDR3: CASSTGELFF. DNA of the CDR3: TGTGCCAGCAGTACCGGGGAGCTGTTTTTT.

The chain links TRBV5-1 to TRBJ1-5, with D possibly being TRBD1 (5 bases). The CDR3 is 16 residues long. The V end was cut by 5 bases, the J end by 4 bases, with 19 bases between. CDR1 is SGHRS and CDR2 is YFSETQ in the germline V gene. The CDR3 DNA sequence: TGCGCCAGCAGTCGAGAGGGACCCGGGGGGAATCAGCCCCAGCATTTT. As protein: CASSREGPGGNQPQHF. The entire variable domain, with the rest obtained from reference TRBV5-1 and TRBJ1-5, is as follows: KAGVTQTPRYLIKTRGQQVTLSCSPISGHRSVSWYQQTPGQGLQFLFEYFSETQRNKGNFPGRFSGRQFSNSRSEMNVSTLELGDSALYLCASSREGPGGNQPQHFGDGTRLSIL.

The rearrangement links TRBV10-3 to TRBJ2-1, with 12 bases lining up with TRBD1. Germline CDR1 reads ENHRY; CDR2 reads SYGVKD. J gave up 6 bases and V 5 bases, and 8 bases lay outside the gene matches. The CDR3 length is 16 residues. CDR3 loop: CAISSSGTGGVNEQFF. CDR3 sequence (DNA): TGTGCCATCAGTTCATCCGGGACAGGGGGCGTCAATGAGCAGTTCTTC.

Remarks on this clone: The same CDR3 is also encoded by other DNA sequences in this sample. The chain links TRBV9 to TRBJ2-7, with a weak D call TRBD1 (6 bases). The V gene lost 2 bases and the J gene lost 3 bases, with 9 bases spanning the gap. This CDR3 has 13 residues. Germline CDR1 and CDR2: SGDLS and YYNGEE. The CDR3 region has the DNA TGTGCCAGCAGCGTTGGACAGAGCTACGAGCAGTACTTC. Protein sequence: CASSVGQSYEQYF.

This chain links TRBV7-6 with TRBJ2-1, with D tentatively TRBD1 (6 bases). Trimming shortened V by 2 bases and J by 6 bases, and 14 bases separated the two germline ends. The germline CDR1 and CDR2 sequences are SGHVS and FNYEAQ. This CDR3 contains 15 residues. CDR3 residues: CASSLFGQTSNEQFF. Here the CDR3 DNA reads TGTGCCAGCAGCTTATTCGGACAGACCTCCAATGAGCAGTTCTTC.

DNA for the CDR3: TGTGCCAGCAGCGTACCTAGGGTGACAGCACCCATGGATGAGCAGTTCTTC. It is translated as CASSVPRVTAPMDEQFF. The chain has TRBV9 and TRBJ2-1, with D possibly matching TRBD1 (5 bases). V was clipped by 1 base and J by 8 bases, with 22 bases between them. The germline gives CDR1 SGDLS, CDR2 YYNGEE. The CDR3 has 17 amino acids. Together with reference TRBV9 and TRBJ2-1, the CDR3 gives the full variable domain: DSGVTQTPKHLITATGQRVTLRCSPRSGDLSVYWYQQSLDQGLQFLIQYYNGEERAKGNILERFSAQQFPDLHSELNLSSLELGDSALYFCASSVPRVTAPMDEQFFGPGTRLTVL.

The chain recombines TRBV7-9 with TRBJ2-4, with a weak D call TRBD1 (5 bases). Trimming cost V 1 base and J 0 bases, with 10 bases left between them. This CDR3 is 16 amino acids long. The germline V gene has CDR1 SEHNR and CDR2 FQNEAQ (reference sequence). The CDR3 sequence is CASSLVEQEAKNIQYF. DNA of the CDR3: TGTGCCAGCAGCTTAGTTGAACAGGAAGCCAAAAACATTCAGTACTTC.

The V and J genes are TRBV11-3 and TRBJ2-7; TRBD2 might be the D (7 bases). Looked up from germline, CDR1 is SGHNT and CDR2 is YENEEA. This CDR3 contains 13 residues. V was trimmed by 5 bases and J by 4 bases, leaving 12 bases between them. The CDR3 DNA follows: TGTGCCAGCAGCCCCGGGGGGCAGTACGAGCAGTACTTC. Amino acid sequence: CASSPGGQYEQYF.

The V call is TRBV6-1, the J call TRBJ2-7; possible D gene TRBD1, 7 bases. This CDR3 contains 15 residues. Trimming left V 6 bases short and J 5 bases short, with 20 bases between. Germline CDR1 and CDR2: MNHNS and SASEGT. CDR3 protein: CASRPFRGARDEQYF. As DNA, the CDR3 is TGTGCCAGCAGGCCGTTCAGGGGGGCCCGGGACGAGCAGTACTTC.

This chain links TRBV5-1 with TRBJ1-5; D is ambiguous. Germline V gene data show CDR1 as SGHRS and CDR2 as YFSETQ. Trimming removed 6 bases at V and 2 bases at J, with 12 bases between. There are 14 residues in the CDR3. CDR3 nucleotide sequence: TGCGCCAGCAACCCTATGGGAGGCAATCAGCCCCAGCATTTT. Its protein is CASNPMGGNQPQHF.

The chain is built from TRBV4-1 and TRBJ2-7, with 7 bases aligning to TRBD2. Germline values: CDR1 MGHRA, CDR2 YSYEKL. This CDR3 has 15 residues. The junction had 4 bases not matched to a gene; V was cut back by 2 bases and J by 0 bases. The CDR3 loop reads CASSQRLADSYEQYF. The DNA of the CDR3 is TGCGCCAGCAGCCAACGGCTAGCGGACTCCTACGAGCAGTACTTC.

This chain joins TRBV7-7 and TRBJ2-1; D is possibly TRBD2 (6 bases). V was clipped by 3 bases and J by 8 bases, with 17 bases between them. The CDR3 totals 15 residues. Germline values: CDR1 SSHAT, CDR2 FNYEAQ (reference sequence). CDR3: CASSLTLAAYDEQFF. CDR3 coding DNA: TGTGCCAGCAGCTTGACACTAGCCGCTTACGATGAGCAGTTCTTC.

This clone showed up just a few times. This chain links TRBV6-5 with TRBJ2-7; the D is unclear. Trimming left V 3 bases short and J 1 base short, with 13 bases between. CDR3 size: 15 residues. Germline values: CDR1 MNHEY, CDR2 SVGAGI. DNA of the CDR3: TGTGCCAGCAGTTATCTGGCTGGAATTTCCTACGAGCAGTACTTC. Amino acid sequence: CASSYLAGISYEQYF.

The chain uses TRBV5-1 and TRBJ2-3; D is undetermined. The germline V gene encodes CDR1 SGHRS and CDR2 YFSETQ. V was pared by 4 bases and J by 6 bases, with 12 bases between. The CDR3 runs 13 residues. The DNA for the CDR3 is TGCGCCAGCAGCCCTGAGGTCGCCGATACGCAGTATTTT. Translated: CASSPEVADTQYF.

V gene TRBV7-3 combines with J gene TRBJ2-3, with 10 nucleotides matching TRBD2. The germline gives CDR1 SGHTA, CDR2 FQGTGA. This CDR3 comprises 15 residues. V shed 1 base, J shed 5 bases, and the junction held 3 bases outside the gene matches. The CDR3 loop reads CASSLNRLAGDTQYF. In nucleotides, the CDR3 is TGTGCCAGCAGCTTAAACAGACTAGCGGGAGATACGCAGTATTTT.

The V gene is TRBV30, the J gene TRBJ1-2, with D possibly TRBD1 on 6 matching bases. Germline V CDR1 and CDR2: GTSNPN, SVGIG (reference sequence). The CDR3 covers 13 residues. V was clipped by 7 bases and J by 7 bases, with 19 bases between them. DNA of the CDR3: TGTGCCTCTGCTGACAGGAGAGGTCCTGGCTACACCTTC. This translates into CASADRRGPGYTF.